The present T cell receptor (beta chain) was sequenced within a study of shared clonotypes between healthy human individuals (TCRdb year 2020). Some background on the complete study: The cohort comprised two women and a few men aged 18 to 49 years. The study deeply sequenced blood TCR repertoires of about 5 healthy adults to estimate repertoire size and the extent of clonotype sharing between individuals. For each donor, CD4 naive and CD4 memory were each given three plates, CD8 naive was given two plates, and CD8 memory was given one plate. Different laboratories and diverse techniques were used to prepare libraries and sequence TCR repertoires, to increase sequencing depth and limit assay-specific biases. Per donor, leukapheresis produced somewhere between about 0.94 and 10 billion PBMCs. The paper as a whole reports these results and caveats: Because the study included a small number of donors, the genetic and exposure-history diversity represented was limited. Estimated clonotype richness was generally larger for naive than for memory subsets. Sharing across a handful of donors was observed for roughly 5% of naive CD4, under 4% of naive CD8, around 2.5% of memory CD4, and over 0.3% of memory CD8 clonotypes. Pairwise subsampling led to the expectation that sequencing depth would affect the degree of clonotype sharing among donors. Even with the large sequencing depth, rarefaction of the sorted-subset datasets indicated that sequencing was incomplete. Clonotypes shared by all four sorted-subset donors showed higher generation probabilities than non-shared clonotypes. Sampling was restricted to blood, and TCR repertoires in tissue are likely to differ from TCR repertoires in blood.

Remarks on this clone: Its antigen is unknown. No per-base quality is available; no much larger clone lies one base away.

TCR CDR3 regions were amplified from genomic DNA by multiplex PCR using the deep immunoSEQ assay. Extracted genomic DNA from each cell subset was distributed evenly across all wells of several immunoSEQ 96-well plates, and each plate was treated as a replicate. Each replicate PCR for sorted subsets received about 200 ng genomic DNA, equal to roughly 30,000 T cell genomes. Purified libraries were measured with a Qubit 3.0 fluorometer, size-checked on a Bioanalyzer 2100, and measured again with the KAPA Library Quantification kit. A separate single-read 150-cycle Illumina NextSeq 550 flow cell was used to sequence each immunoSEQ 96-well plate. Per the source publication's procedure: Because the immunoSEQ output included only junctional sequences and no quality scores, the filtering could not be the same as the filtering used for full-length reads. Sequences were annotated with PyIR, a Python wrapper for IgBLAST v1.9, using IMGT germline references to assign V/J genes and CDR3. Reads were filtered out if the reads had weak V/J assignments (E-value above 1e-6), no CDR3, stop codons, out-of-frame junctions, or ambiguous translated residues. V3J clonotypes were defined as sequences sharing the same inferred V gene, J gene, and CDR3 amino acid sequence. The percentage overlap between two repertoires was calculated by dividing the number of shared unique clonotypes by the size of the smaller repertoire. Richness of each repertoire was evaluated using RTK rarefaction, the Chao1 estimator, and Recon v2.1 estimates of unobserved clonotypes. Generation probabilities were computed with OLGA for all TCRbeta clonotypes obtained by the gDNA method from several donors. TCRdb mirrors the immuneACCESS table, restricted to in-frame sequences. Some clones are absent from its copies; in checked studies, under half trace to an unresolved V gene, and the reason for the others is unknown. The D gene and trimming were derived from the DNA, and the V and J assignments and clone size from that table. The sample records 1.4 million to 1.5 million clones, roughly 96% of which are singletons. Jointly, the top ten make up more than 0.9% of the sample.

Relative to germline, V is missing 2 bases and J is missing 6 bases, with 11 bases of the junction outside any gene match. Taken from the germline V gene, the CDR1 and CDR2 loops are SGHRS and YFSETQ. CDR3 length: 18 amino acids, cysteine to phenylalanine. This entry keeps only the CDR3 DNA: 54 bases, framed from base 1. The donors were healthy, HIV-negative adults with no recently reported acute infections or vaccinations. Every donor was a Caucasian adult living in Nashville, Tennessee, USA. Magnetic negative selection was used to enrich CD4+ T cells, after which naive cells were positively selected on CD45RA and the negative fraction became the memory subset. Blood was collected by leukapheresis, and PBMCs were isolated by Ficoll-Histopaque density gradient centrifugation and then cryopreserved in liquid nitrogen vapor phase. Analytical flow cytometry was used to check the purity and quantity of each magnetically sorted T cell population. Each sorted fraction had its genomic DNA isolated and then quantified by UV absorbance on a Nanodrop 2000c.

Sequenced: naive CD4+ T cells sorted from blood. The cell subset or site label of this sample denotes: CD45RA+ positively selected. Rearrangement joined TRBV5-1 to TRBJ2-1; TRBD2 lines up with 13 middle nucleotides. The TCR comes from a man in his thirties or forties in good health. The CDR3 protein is CASSLDYSGLAGVNEQFF. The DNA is TGCGCCAGCAGCTTAGACTACAGTGGACTAGCGGGAGTCAATGAGCAGTTCTTC.